The 4 T cell receptor beta chains presented below share a single source sample, sequenced in a study of blood T cell repertoires in COVID-19. The method was immunoSEQ multiplex PCR; TCRdb's version includes in-frame clones alone and lacks a portion of them. The sample holds 250,000 to 350,000 clones, around 85% seen once. The sequencing sample was made of peripheral blood. These receptor sequences come from a human donor with COVID-19, enrolled during active disease. The donor label of this sample is uncertain.

This clone was seen a few times. The chain uses TRBV3-1 (or the pseudogene TRBV3-2) and TRBJ2-7; TRBD2 aligns across 10 bases. The length of the CDR3 is 16 residues. Trimming at V came to 1 base and at J to 5 bases, leaving 8 bases not matched to a gene. Germline V lookup: CDR1 LGHDT, CDR2 YNNKEL (reference sequence). The CDR3 nucleotides read TGTGCCAGCAGCCAAGTAAGGCTAGCGGGAGTCAACGAGCAGTACTTC. It yields the protein CASSQVRLAGVNEQYF.

This sequence joins TRBV5-5 and TRBJ1-1; no definite D call. The CDR3 has 13 amino acids. Trimming removed 2 bases at V and 6 bases at J, with 11 bases between. The V gene's germline CDR1 is SGHKS and CDR2 YYEKEE (reference sequence). The CDR3 loop reads CASSFGVNAEAFF. The CDR3 bases are TGTGCCAGCAGCTTTGGAGTTAACGCTGAAGCTTTCTTT.

Only a few counts were recorded for this clone. The chain is built from TRBV7-2 and TRBJ2-7; TRBD2 matches 9 bases. CDR3 size: 16 residues. The V and J ends lost 0 bases and 0 bases, in that order; junction bases with no gene match: 3. CDR1 and CDR2 (germline): SGHTA, FQGNSA. The CDR3 reads CASSLAGSGSSYEQYF. The CDR3 nucleotides are TGTGCCAGCAGCTTAGCTGGTAGCGGGAGCTCCTACGAGCAGTACTTC.

The gene calls are TRBV11-1 and TRBJ1-2; D not resolved. CDR3 length: 14 amino acids. Trimming stripped 1 base from V and 2 bases from J, with 8 bases between. From germline, CDR1 is SGHAT and CDR2 FQDESV (reference sequence). The CDR3 coding sequence is TGTGCCAGCAGCTTAGACTCGTTGAACTATGGCTACACCTTC. Amino acid sequence: CASSLDSLNYGYTF.